A single count supports the clone carrying this T cell receptor beta chain. What it binds is not known. The V gene's germline CDR1 is SEHNR and CDR2 FQNEAQ (reference sequence). Between the trimmed V and J ends, which lost 1 base and 4 bases, there was a span of 17 bases. The CDR3 runs 16 residues. This entry is derived from a study of graft-versus-host responses after intestinal transplantation. Study context: Uniformly, recipients were administered anti-thymocyte globulin induction with subsequent tacrolimus and steroids for two to three years.

The study, taken as a whole, reports: Detected in recipient marrow were GvH clones, some of which were first observed in ileum or blood.

Profiled with immunoSEQ multiplex PCR; TCRdb holds only in-frame clones, not every one. The sample lists tens of thousands of clones; approximately 96% were seen once. The sequence came from a human donor who received an intestinal transplant. This material consisted of unstimulated CD8+ T cells sorted from spleen or lymph node cells, taken before intestinal transplant. V is TRBV7-9 and J is TRBJ2-7, with D perhaps matching TRBD1 (7 bases). CDR3 sequence: CASSLGEAAGGYEQYF. In DNA, the CDR3 is TGTGCCAGCAGCTTAGGAGAGGCGGCAGGGGGGTACGAGCAGTACTTC.